A single sample gave rise to the 9 T cell receptor beta chains below, sequenced in a study of neurological immune-mediated disorders. Stated time point: longitudinal time-point 1 (baseline). TCRdb processed the 5' RACE reads anew with MiXCR; each CDR3 protein has one entry. There are roughly 75,000 distinct CDR3 sequences in the sample; roughly an eighth occur only once, and around 4.3% lies in the top ten. The sequenced material came from PBMCs. These receptors all come from a female donor with HTLV-1-associated myelopathy (HAM/TSP).

In this sample, this clonotype turned up many times. The rearrangement joins TRBV2 to TRBJ1-1; D is unclear. CDR3 size: 13 residues. Germline CDR1 SNHLY, CDR2 FYNNEI. The germline V and J ends were trimmed by 1 base and 2 bases, with 5 bases remaining between them. The CDR3 is CASSEVENTEAFF. As DNA, the CDR3 is TGTGCCAGCAGTGAAGTTGAAAACACTGAAGCTTTCTTT.

The rearrangement links TRBV12-3 or TRBV12-4 to TRBJ2-1, with D uncertain. The ends were cut back, 3 bases at V and 8 bases at J, with 26 bases in the middle. CDR3 length equals 18 residues. The CDR3 DNA sequence: TGTGCCAGCAGTTTGAATCATCGGCGGTCCAACCCTTCCGATGAGCAGTTCTTC. Its translation: CASSLNHRRSNPSDEQFF.

This clonotype has ten or more counts. The CDR3 coding sequence is TGTGCCAGTAGTATTGAGGGTGGCACCGGGGAGCTGTTTTTT. This gives the protein CASSIEGGTGELFF. The chain joins TRBV19 to TRBJ2-2, with a tentative D call TRBD2 (5 bases). Deletions cut 3 bases from V and 4 bases from J, with 9 bases between. The CDR3 is 14 amino acids. Germline V CDR1 and CDR2: LNHDA, SQIVND (reference sequence).

This clonotype showed up many times. The CDR3 reads CSAILAGVGVEQFF. DNA of the CDR3: TGCAGTGCAATTCTAGCGGGGGTAGGTGTTGAGCAGTTCTTC. This chain links TRBV20-1 with TRBJ2-1; TRBD2 aligns across 10 bases. The CDR3 has 14 amino acids. V was pared by 6 bases and J by 9 bases, with 11 bases of the junction left unmatched. Germline loops: CDR1 DFQATT, CDR2 SNEGSKA (reference sequence).

This clonotype was detected ten times or more. The chain couples TRBV20-1 to TRBJ2-7, with a weak D call TRBD1 (5 bases). The V gene lost 2 bases and the J gene lost 2 bases, with 16 bases spanning the gap. CDR1 and CDR2 (germline): DFQATT, SNEGSKA (reference sequence). CDR3 size: 15 residues. The chain's CDR3 is CSARPGAGKTYEQYF. The DNA for the CDR3 is TGCAGTGCTAGACCTGGGGCAGGGAAGACCTACGAGCAGTACTTC.

At least ten counts were recorded for this clonotype. The chain employs TRBV20-1 and TRBJ2-7; D remains unclear. Trimming took off 5 bases at V and 2 bases at J, with 7 bases between the two ends. The CDR3 runs to 11 residues. Germline CDR1 reads DFQATT; CDR2 reads SNEGSKA (reference sequence). The CDR3 DNA follows: TGCAGTGCTTGGGGAACCTACGAGCAGTACTTC. Translation gives CSAWGTYEQYF.

This clonotype occurred many times. The chain combines TRBV5-6 with TRBJ2-7, with a weak D call TRBD1 (6 bases). Trimming removed 4 bases from V and 3 bases from J, with 14 bases in between. Germline-derived CDR1 and CDR2 are SGHDT and YYEEEE. The CDR3 is made up of 14 amino acids. The CDR3 nucleotides read TGTGCCAGCAGCCGGGACATAGGACTCTACGAGCAGTACTTC. It specifies CASSRDIGLYEQYF.

This clonotype has ten or more counts. CDR3 in DNA: TGCAGTGCTAGAGGGTATAGCACAGATACGCAGTATTTT. Protein: CSARGYSTDTQYF. V and J are TRBV20-1 and TRBJ2-3; D remains ambiguous. Trimming pared 1 base from V and 0 bases from J, leaving 5 bases between. This CDR3 has 13 amino acids. CDR1 and CDR2 (germline): DFQATT, SNEGSKA (reference sequence).

This clonotype occurred many times. This chain uses TRBV20-1 with TRBJ2-7; D is undetermined. This CDR3 region has 14 residues. Germline lookup yields CDR1 DFQATT and CDR2 SNEGSKA (reference sequence). V was pared by 3 bases and J by 4 bases, with 16 bases between. The CDR3 bases are TGCAGTGCTAGTAAGACCGGTGCTTGGTACGAGCAGTACTTC. This sequence encodes CSASKTGAWYEQYF.